This TCR beta chain was observed in a study of cytomegalovirus exposure and HLA in healthy donors. Study background: Of all 380 or so donors who were genotyped, around 82% belonged to the Caucasian-associated ancestry cluster.

The PCR made use of 60 Vbeta and 13 Jbeta primers. Produced via immunoSEQ multiplex PCR; TCRdb's table is partial and in-frame only. The sample consists of over 120,000 clones, 80% of them appearing once. The V gene end was trimmed by 5 bases and the J gene end by 5 bases; junction bases not matched to a gene: 12. The CDR3 runs 16 residues. The V gene's germline CDR1 is SGHVS and CDR2 FNYEAQ. Study-wide results and caveats: Most subjects' HLA-A and HLA-B alleles were reportedly predicted from TCR beta sequences. The productive fraction for most TCR beta V segments was about 90% or about 30% in an earlier analysis.

In regard to this clone: Its antigen is not identified.

The TCR was taken from a middle-aged man in good health and CMV-seronegative. This chain links TRBV7-6 with TRBJ2-5; 9 nucleotides agree with TRBD1. Sequencing was performed on PBMCs. CDR3 residues: CASSALTGGRTETQYF. The CDR3 nucleotides read TGTGCCAGCAGCGCACTTACAGGGGGCCGAACGGAGACCCAGTACTTC.